This T cell receptor beta chain was observed in a study of T cell changes during pregnancy in multiple sclerosis. The data were produced by immunoSEQ multiplex PCR, yet TCRdb's version contains in-frame clones alone and is incomplete. Here the sample spans tens of thousands of clones, 86% being singletons. The material sequenced was CD8+ T cells from peripheral blood mononuclear cells, taken in the first trimester of pregnancy. The sequence was collected from a female donor in good health, enrolled as a control in a pregnancy study.

The CDR3 nucleotides are TGCAGCGTGGCCGGGGGATTCAATGAGCAGTTCTTC. Translating it yields CSVAGGFNEQFF. V is TRBV29-1 and J is TRBJ2-1; TRBD2 is a possible D gene (6 bases). The germline gives CDR1 SQVTM, CDR2 ANQGSEA. The CDR3 covers 12 residues. V lost 6 bases to trimming and J lost 6 bases, with 12 bases between them.